These T cell receptor beta chains were read from a single sample in a study of T cells expressing NK-cell markers. TCRdb reprocessed the 5' RACE reads and reports one entry per CDR3 protein, with no DNA. The sample has roughly 350,000 distinct CDR3 sequences. The sequencing input was blood T cells: a sorted CD56 or NKG2C T cell subset, CD4+ or CD8+ T cells, or bulk PBMC T cells (not recorded which). The receptor source for this set is a man aged 18-75 years in good health. CDR3s include the opening cysteine and the closing phenylalanine or tryptophan. The order of the fields is J gene, V gene, CDR3 protein.

J: TRBJ2-5
V: TRBV4-2
CDR3: CASSQLSVAETQYF

J: TRBJ1-2
V: TRBV5-6
CDR3: CASTLAQAHYGYTF

J: TRBJ1-1
V: TRBV9
CDR3: CASSPNWGTEAFF

J: TRBJ2-2
V: TRBV7-9
CDR3: CASSPNRTGAATGELFF

J: TRBJ1-1
V: TRBV7-9
CDR3: CASSIRDSLTSNTEAFF

J: TRBJ2-1
V: TRBV27
CDR3: CASRLGLAYYNEQFF

J: TRBJ2-4
V: TRBV28
CDR3: CASGKAKNIQYF

J: TRBJ2-2
V: TRBV6-1
CDR3: CASRSSGRGGELFF

J: TRBJ2-4
V: TRBV7-9
CDR3: CASSLDLAAAKNIQYF

J: TRBJ2-2
V: TRBV7-8
CDR3: CASSPFVGSGGRTITGELFF

J: TRBJ2-1
V: TRBV12-5
CDR3: CASGSGQGGNEQFF

J: TRBJ2-3
V: TRBV3-1
CDR3: CASSQGFGTESTDTQYF

J: TRBJ1-2
V: TRBV14
CDR3: CASSERGRSYGYTF

J: TRBJ2-7
V: TRBV27
CDR3: CASRARGNYYEQYF

J: TRBJ2-5
V: TRBV12-5
CDR3: CASGDRMSQETQYF

J: TRBJ1-2
V: TRBV2
CDR3: CASSGKGARYGYTF

J: TRBJ2-2
V: TRBV12-5
CDR3: CASGQGFGELFF

J: TRBJ1-2
V: TRBV10-2
CDR3: CASSVRLGNYGYTF

J: TRBJ1-6
V: TRBV20-1
CDR3: CSARGSSSYNSPLHF

J: TRBJ2-3
V: TRBV27
CDR3: CASTLWGGGTDTQYF

J: TRBJ2-3
V: TRBV2
CDR3: CASSEALRGVGTDTQYF

J: TRBJ2-5
V: TRBV15
CDR3: CATRLDRGGKETQYF

J: TRBJ2-1
V: TRBV7-8
CDR3: CASSLAEGGHNEQFF

J: TRBJ1-2
V: TRBV4-2
CDR3: CASSVRAWTRENYGYTF

J: TRBJ1-4
V: TRBV20-1
CDR3: CSARVTGRGEKLFF

J: TRBJ2-2
V: TRBV18
CDR3: CASSPWDRGYDTGELFF

J: TRBJ2-3
V: TRBV6-1
CDR3: CASRAGGGRTDTQYF

J: TRBJ1-1
V: TRBV14
CDR3: CASSQDYIEVTGTEAFF

J: TRBJ2-5
V: TRBV5-1
CDR3: CASRSAGTKETQYF

J: TRBJ2-7
V: TRBV7-2
CDR3: CASSSPTHRGSSYEQYF

J: TRBJ2-2
V: TRBV7-9
CDR3: CASSLNGETGELFF

J: TRBJ1-4
V: TRBV25-1
CDR3: CASSGDMGQNEKLFF

J: TRBJ2-5
V: TRBV7-3
CDR3: CASSLNAGEGETQYF

J: TRBJ2-6
V: TRBV3-1
CDR3: CASSQVGLPNVLTF

J: TRBJ2-7
V: TRBV6-2/TRBV6-3
CDR3: CASSYRSHEQYF

J: TRBJ2-1
V: TRBV5-1
CDR3: CASSLAGLAGVSLEFF

J: TRBJ1-1
V: TRBV7-2
CDR3: CASSLVVWAMNTEAFF

J: TRBJ2-2
V: TRBV12-3/TRBV12-4
CDR3: CASSLRDRGTGELFF

J: TRBJ2-2
V: TRBV12-3/TRBV12-4
CDR3: CASSFRIDRGRANTGELFF

J: TRBJ2-3
V: TRBV9
CDR3: CASSVVSGGTSDTQYF

J: TRBJ1-3
V: TRBV28
CDR3: CAICGGPGNTIYF

J: TRBJ2-1
V: TRBV5-1
CDR3: CASSRTSVDNEQFF

J: TRBJ1-1
V: TRBV7-9
CDR3: CASSARDRGTEAFF

J: TRBJ1-1
V: TRBV4-2
CDR3: CASSRTGDKDTEAFF

J: TRBJ2-6
V: TRBV7-2
CDR3: CASSWVGRLTGANVLTF

J: TRBJ2-6
V: TRBV27
CDR3: CASSITSGQGLSGANVLTF

J: TRBJ1-1
V: TRBV3-1
CDR3: CASSHWTGEAEAFF

J: TRBJ2-3
V: TRBV29-1
CDR3: CSVTSWVNTDTQYF

J: TRBJ2-7
V: TRBV7-2
CDR3: CASSRTTSGGSEQYF